These 3 T cell receptor beta chains were sequenced from one sample in a study of blood T cell repertoires in COVID-19. Only in-frame clones appear in the TCRdb table, and some are missing; sequencing was by immunoSEQ multiplex PCR. The sample has 90,000 to 130,000 clones; nearly 80% are singletons. What was sequenced was peripheral blood. The receptors here all came from an elderly woman with active or convalescent COVID-19.

The rearrangement joins TRBV10-3 to TRBJ1-6, with D possibly matching TRBD1 (6 bases). CDR3 length: 14 residues. CDR1 is ENHRY, CDR2 SYGVKD, per germline. Between the trimmed V and J ends, which lost 3 bases and 9 bases, there was a span of 12 bases. The CDR3 sequence: CAISDPTGSSPLHF. DNA of the CDR3: TGTGCCATCAGTGACCCGACAGGTAGTTCACCCCTCCACTTT.

This clone was recorded only once. V usage is TRBV3-1 (or the pseudogene TRBV3-2) and J usage is TRBJ2-7; D possibly corresponds to TRBD1 (5 bases). Germline V CDR1 and CDR2: LGHDT, YNNKEL (reference sequence). V was clipped by 3 bases and J by 1 base, with 7 bases between them. The CDR3 sequence is 13 residues long. CDR3 nucleotides: TGTGCCAGCAGCCACAGGGTTTCCTACGAGCAGTACTTC. It translates to CASSHRVSYEQYF.

This clone occurred a few times. V and J are TRBV5-6 and TRBJ1-1, with D possibly matching TRBD1 (6 bases). Looked up from germline, CDR1 is SGHDT and CDR2 is YYEEEE. The CDR3 covers 15 residues. V was trimmed by 0 bases and J by 4 bases, leaving 13 bases between them. The DNA of the CDR3 is TGTGCCAGCAGCTTGGTCAGGGGAAGGGGCACTGAAGCTTTCTTT. Amino acids: CASSLVRGRGTEAFF. The full variable domain, rest sourced from reference TRBV5-6 and TRBJ1-1, is DAGVTQSPTHLIKTRGQQVTLRCSPKSGHDTVSWYQQALGQGPQFIFQYYEEEERQRGNFPDRFSGHQFPNYSSELNVNALLLGDSALYLCASSLVRGRGTEAFFGQGTRLTVV.